What follows are 25 T cell receptor beta chains derived from one specimen sequenced in a study of cytomegalovirus exposure and HLA in healthy donors (dated by TCRdb to 2016 to 2017). Library creation used the immunoSEQ multiplex PCR assay. The multiplex PCR relied on a mix of 60 forward primers for TCR Vbeta segments and 13 reverse primers for TCR Jbeta segments. The clones in this table, taken by TCRdb from immuneACCESS, are in-frame only. Not every clone is retained; where verified, under half of the shortfall comes from an unresolved V gene, and the cause of the rest is unknown. This sample holds fewer than 250,000 clones; roughly 80% were observed only once. Of the sample, less than 2% falls within the top ten clones. Material for sequencing was PBMCs. These receptor sequences come from a woman between 18 and 29 years old in good health and CMV-seronegative.

There are a few counts of this clone. The chain couples TRBV6-4 to TRBJ2-2; 7 nucleotides line up with TRBD1. In germline, CDR1 is MRHNA, CDR2 SNTAGT. The CDR3 consists of 13 residues. The junction had 3 bases not matched to a gene; V was cut back by 6 bases and J by 5 bases. The CDR3 loop is CASRSTGTGELFF. The CDR3 DNA reads as TGTGCCAGCAGATCGACAGGGACCGGGGAGCTGTTTTTT.

This CDR3 reads CASSSGSINEKLFF. The CDR3, as DNA: TGTGCCAGCAGCTCCGGGTCGATTAATGAAAAACTGTTTTTT. This sequence joins TRBV7-2 and TRBJ1-4; D unclear. Trimming stripped 4 bases from V and 4 bases from J, with 10 bases between. This CDR3 has 14 amino acids. The germline CDR1 and CDR2 sequences are SGHTA and FQGNSA.

The chain joins TRBV15 to TRBJ2-5, with D possibly matching TRBD2 (5 bases). Trimming stripped 3 bases from V and 5 bases from J, with 16 bases between. CDR1 is LNHNV and CDR2 is YYDKDF in the germline V gene (reference sequence). The CDR3 loop spans 15 amino acids. This chain's CDR3 is CATSSDGISAETQYF. The CDR3 nucleotides read TGTGCCACCAGCAGTGACGGGATTAGTGCGGAGACCCAGTACTTC. The full variable domain, rest sourced from reference TRBV15 and TRBJ2-5, is DAMVIQNPRYQVTQFGKPVTLSCSQTLNHNVMYWYQQKSSQAPKLLFHYYDKDFNNEADTPDNFQSRRPNTSFCFLDIRSPGLGDTAMYLCATSSDGISAETQYFGPGTRLLVL.

The CDR3 DNA is TGTGCCAGCTCACTTCGGGACAGGAACACTGAAGCTTTCTTT. Its translation is CASSLRDRNTEAFF. This chain joins TRBV18 and TRBJ1-1, with 7 bases lining up with TRBD1. This CDR3 is 14 amino acids long. Germline lookup yields CDR1 KGHSH and CDR2 LQKENI. J gave up 1 base and V 4 bases, and 3 bases lay outside the gene matches. Full variable domain (remainder filled in from reference TRBV18 and TRBJ1-1): NAGVMQNPRHLVRRRGQEARLRCSPMKGHSHVYWYRQLPEEGLKFMVYLQKENIIDESGMPKERFSAEFPKEGPSILRIQQVVRGDSAAYFCASSLRDRNTEAFFGQGTRLTVV.

J is TRBJ2-7 and V is TRBV6-6; D is possibly TRBD1 (6 bases). The V gene lost 3 bases and the J gene lost 0 bases, with 9 bases spanning the gap. The CDR3 extends over 14 amino acids. Germline CDR1 MNHNY, CDR2 SVGAGI (reference sequence). CDR3 DNA: TGTGCCAGCAGTTATACCAGGGGCTCCTACGAGCAGTACTTC. It is translated as CASSYTRGSYEQYF.

The V call is TRBV11-2, the J call TRBJ1-1; D unresolved. This CDR3 is 13 amino acids long. V was cut by 5 bases and J by 7 bases, with 14 bases left in between. Looked up from germline, CDR1 is SGHAT and CDR2 is FQNNGV. The DNA for the CDR3 is TGTGCCAGCAGCCTCGGACGGAGGGATGAAGCTTTCTTT. Translation gives CASSLGRRDEAFF. The full variable domain, its missing parts supplied by reference TRBV11-2 and TRBJ1-1, is EAGVAQSPRYKIIEKRQSVAFWCNPISGHATLYWYQQILGQGPKLLIQFQNNGVVDDSQLPKDRFSAERLKGVDSTLKIQPAKLEDSAVYLCASSLGRRDEAFFGQGTRLTVV.

This clone was seen a single time. The chain links TRBV7-3 to TRBJ1-1; D is undetermined. The CDR3 extends over 13 amino acids. V lost 0 bases and J lost 6, with 8 bases in between. CDR1 and CDR2 from the germline V gene are SGHTA and FQGTGA. The CDR3 coding sequence is TGTGCCAGCAGCTTAACTGGTGGAGCTGAAGCTTTCTTT. This sequence encodes CASSLTGGAEAFF.

The V call is TRBV7-9, the J call TRBJ2-7; D is uncertain. The CDR3 consists of 14 residues. Trimming cost V 5 bases and J 2 bases, with 13 bases left between them. Germline CDR1 reads SEHNR; CDR2 reads FQNEAQ (reference sequence). CDR3 protein: CASSVSEAAYEQYF. DNA for the CDR3: TGTGCCAGCAGCGTATCCGAGGCGGCCTACGAGCAGTACTTC.

The gene calls are TRBV25-1 and TRBJ2-7, with 8 bases aligning to TRBD1. Germline V gives CDR1 MGHDK, CDR2 SYGVNS. J was trimmed by 5 bases and V by 5 bases; bases with no gene match: 14. This CDR3 region has 16 residues. In DNA form, the CDR3 reads TGTGCCAGCAGTCCCGAAGGGAGACAGGGGCATCACGAGCAGTACTTC. Amino acid sequence: CASSPEGRQGHHEQYF.

This clone was detected a few times. The chain is built from TRBV7-2 and TRBJ1-4; D not resolved. Trimming stripped 4 bases from V and 7 bases from J, with 4 bases between. CDR1 SGHTA and CDR2 FQGNSA come from the germline V gene. This CDR3 spans 11 amino acids. The CDR3 DNA sequence: TGTGCCAGCAGCTCCAGTGAAAAACTGTTTTTT. It is translated as CASSSSEKLFF. Full variable domain (missing parts from reference TRBV7-2 and TRBJ1-4): GAGVSQSPSNKVTEKGKDVELRCDPISGHTALYWYRQSLGQGLEFLIYFQGNSAPDKSGLPSDRFSAERTGGSVSTLTIQRTQQEDSAVYLCASSSSEKLFFGSGTQLSVL.

As DNA, the CDR3 is TGTGCCAGTACCCGAAAGGGAGAGCTTTTCCATGAGCAGTTCTTC. Translating gives CASTRKGELFHEQFF. V and J are TRBV19 and TRBJ2-1; D is possibly TRBD2 (5 bases). Germline CDR1 LNHDA, CDR2 SQIVND (reference sequence). The CDR3 is made up of 15 amino acids. V was trimmed by 7 bases and J by 8 bases, leaving 21 bases between them.

The chain joins TRBV19 to TRBJ1-2, with D unclear. The germline CDR1 and CDR2 sequences are LNHDA and SQIVND (reference sequence). Trimming shortened V by 6 bases and J by 1 base, and 18 bases separated the two germline ends. The CDR3 is 16 amino acids. The CDR3 region has the DNA TGTGCCAGTAGCGACCCTTACAGTGACATTAACTATGGCTACACCTTC. As protein: CASSDPYSDINYGYTF.

In its sample, this clone was seen a few times. The V call is TRBV28, the J call TRBJ1-1, with D unresolved. Germline V lookup: CDR1 MDHEN, CDR2 SYDVKM. The V end was cut by 3 bases, the J end by 6 bases, with 20 bases between. The CDR3 is 16 residues long. The CDR3 nucleotides are TGTGCCAGCAGTTTCCCCGCGGGGTCATATGAGGCTGAAGCTTTCTTT. This sequence encodes CASSFPAGSYEAEAFF. Using reference TRBV28 and TRBJ1-1 for the parts outside the CDR3, the full variable domain is DVKVTQSSRYLVKRTGEKVFLECVQDMDHENMFWYRQDPGLGLRLIYFSYDVKMKEKGDIPEGYSVSREKKERFSLILESASTNQTSMYLCASSFPAGSYEAEAFFGQGTRLTVV.

CDR3 region: CASSASGTGVTGELFF. The CDR3 DNA follows: TGTGCCAGCAGCGCGAGCGGGACAGGAGTTACCGGGGAGCTGTTTTTT. The chain has TRBV5-6 and TRBJ2-2; possible D gene TRBD1, 8 bases. Germline CDR1 reads SGHDT; CDR2 reads YYEEEE. This CDR3 is 16 amino acids long. The V end was cut by 4 bases, the J end by 5 bases, with 18 bases between.

The chain uses TRBV6-1 and TRBJ2-1; D is perhaps TRBD1 (5 bases). Germline V CDR1 and CDR2: MNHNS, SASEGT. This CDR3 region has 16 residues. Trimming pared 1 base from V and 0 bases from J, leaving 10 bases between. The CDR3 protein is CASSEEAGYSYNEQFF. The CDR3 nucleotides read TGTGCCAGCAGTGAAGAGGCAGGGTACTCCTACAATGAGCAGTTCTTC.

The rearrangement uses TRBV5-1 and TRBJ2-3, with 7 bases aligning to TRBD1. Germline V gives CDR1 SGHRS, CDR2 YFSETQ. The CDR3 contains 15 residues. J lost 5 bases, V lost 4 bases, and 10 bases had no gene match. CDR3 nucleotide sequence: TGCGCCAGCAGCCTGACCGGGACAGCAGGAGATACGCAGTATTTT. Translating it yields CASSLTGTAGDTQYF.

The chain is built from TRBV9 and TRBJ2-7; D remains unclear. The CDR3 has 14 amino acids. The V and J ends lost 0 bases and 2 bases respectively, with 9 bases between them. CDR1 is SGDLS, CDR2 YYNGEE, per germline. DNA of the CDR3: TGTGCCAGCAGCGTAGGTCACAGAGCCTACGAGCAGTACTTC. It is translated as CASSVGHRAYEQYF.

This clone appeared once. The V call is TRBV5-6, the J call TRBJ1-6; no firm D call. In germline, CDR1 is SGHDT, CDR2 YYEEEE. Trimming left V 0 bases short and J 2 bases short, with 9 bases between. The length of the CDR3 is 16 residues. CDR3 in DNA: TGTGCCAGCAGCTTGGCCCCCTTTCCCTATAATTCACCCCTCCACTTT. Translating gives CASSLAPFPYNSPLHF.

The chain couples TRBV28 to TRBJ2-3; TRBD2 matches 8 bases. V lost 7 bases and J lost 3; bases outside the gene matches: 12. The CDR3 consists of 16 residues. Germline V gene lookup returns CDR1 MDHEN and CDR2 SYDVKM. The CDR3 spells CASKTNPGGGTDTQYF. The CDR3 DNA is TGTGCCAGCAAGACAAACCCGGGAGGGGGTACAGATACGCAGTATTTT.

V gene TRBV7-3 combines with J gene TRBJ2-3; maybe TRBD1 (5 bases). The ends were cut back, 6 bases at V and 9 bases at J, with 13 bases in the middle. Germline CDR1 SGHTA, CDR2 FQGTGA. The CDR3 is 12 residues long. The CDR3 nucleotides read TGTGCCAGCAGTCAGGGTTTAGGCACGCAGTATTTT. It codes for CASSQGLGTQYF.

This chain connects TRBV7-9 to TRBJ1-6; 10 bases are a match to TRBD1. Germline V lookup: CDR1 SEHNR, CDR2 FQNEAQ (reference sequence). Trimming removed 4 bases from V and 9 bases from J; junction bases left unmatched: 9. The CDR3 runs to 16 residues. The CDR3 bases are TGTGCCAGCAGCTCTCCGGGACAGGGGCCACTTTCACCCCTCCACTTT. Protein sequence: CASSSPGQGPLSPLHF.

This sequence joins TRBV28 and TRBJ2-7, with D maybe TRBD2 (5 bases). Per the germline V gene, CDR1 is MDHEN and CDR2 is SYDVKM. This CDR3 comprises 14 residues. Trimming left V 6 bases short and J 0 bases short, with 12 bases between. The CDR3 bases are TGTGCCAGCAGGATAGCGCATAGCTCCTACGAGCAGTACTTC. Its translation: CASRIAHSSYEQYF.

V and J are TRBV19 and TRBJ1-3; 8 nucleotides agree with TRBD1. Germline V lookup: CDR1 LNHDA, CDR2 SQIVND (reference sequence). The CDR3 sequence is 16 residues long. V gave up 4 bases and J gave up 4 bases; unmatched junction bases: 9. The CDR3 coding sequence is TGTGCCAGTAGTACGCTACGGACAGGGTGGGGAAACACCATATATTTT. The encoded protein is CASSTLRTGWGNTIYF.

The chain employs TRBV7-9 and TRBJ2-7, with a weak D call TRBD1 (5 bases). The V end lost 5 bases, the J end lost 3 bases, and 20 bases lay between the germline ends. This CDR3 is 16 amino acids long. Per germline, CDR1 SEHNR and CDR2 FQNEAQ (reference sequence). The DNA of the CDR3 is TGTGCCAGCAGCCAGGGTCCACGCCTACAGGTCTACGAGCAGTACTTC. Translating gives CASSQGPRLQVYEQYF.

This chain links TRBV5-1 with TRBJ1-1, with D unclear. Trimming removed 2 bases from V and 1 base from J, with 12 bases in between. The length of the CDR3 is 15 residues. Germline V gene sequence: CDR1 SGHRS, CDR2 YFSETQ. DNA for the CDR3: TGCGCCAGCAGCTTAGGACTGACCGCGAACACTGAAGCTTTCTTT. Protein sequence: CASSLGLTANTEAFF.